One and the same sample provided the 14 T cell receptor beta chains below, sequenced in a study of regulatory dendritic cells for organ transplantation. No antigen has been identified for these receptors. Assay: immunoSEQ multiplex PCR; the TCRdb copy retains only in-frame clones and omits some. The table records more than 20,000 clones, over 75% of them present only once. Sorted T cells were CFSE-labeled and cultured roughly five days with allogeneic regulatory or mature dendritic cells at 1:10. The sample taken for sequencing was naive CD4+ T cells from blood cultured with dendritic cells. Subset in this sample: CD45RA+ naive T cells. Source of these receptors: a human donor in good health.

V usage is TRBV7-3 and J usage is TRBJ2-1; 12 bases map to TRBD2. The germline CDR1 and CDR2 sequences are SGHTA and FQGTGA. Trimming cost V 5 bases and J 2 bases; bases outside gene matches: 1. The CDR3 has 15 amino acids. CDR3 sequence reads: CASSASGGAYNEQFF. The DNA of the CDR3 is TGTGCCAGCAGCGCTAGCGGGGGGGCCTACAATGAGCAGTTCTTC.

This clone was seen a handful of times. As DNA, the CDR3 is TGTGCCAGCTCACCAGACAGGAACTCTGGAAACACCATATATTTT. It is translated as CASSPDRNSGNTIYF. The V and J genes are TRBV18 and TRBJ1-3; a possible D gene is TRBD1 (6 bases). The germline V gene encodes CDR1 KGHSH and CDR2 LQKENI. V was cut by 2 bases and J by 0 bases, with 8 bases left in between. The CDR3 has 15 residues.

This sequence joins TRBV9 and TRBJ1-2, with 9 bases matching TRBD1. V lost 7 bases to trimming and J lost 14 bases; unmatched junction nucleotides: 15. CDR3 size: 13 residues. Germline CDR1 reads SGDLS; CDR2 reads YYNGEE. CDR3 loop: CASFSDRGEGGTF. CDR3 in DNA: TGTGCCAGCTTCTCGGACAGGGGCGAAGGTGGGACCTTC.

The J gene is TRBJ2-7, the V gene TRBV6-5; 11 bases line up with TRBD2. CDR1 and CDR2 from the germline V gene are MNHEY and SVGAGI. The CDR3 consists of 13 residues. Trimming at V came to 6 bases and at J to 6 bases, leaving 4 bases not matched to a gene. CDR3 nucleotide sequence: TGTGCCAGCAGACTAGCGGGAGTTCCCGAGCAGTACTTC. It specifies CASRLAGVPEQYF.

The rearrangement joins TRBV6-5 to TRBJ2-2, with a tentative D call TRBD2 (5 bases). CDR3 length equals 12 residues. Germline values: CDR1 MNHEY, CDR2 SVGAGI. The V end was cut by 8 bases, the J end by 5 bases, with 9 bases between. The CDR3 region is CASGLRTGELFF. As DNA, the CDR3 is TGTGCCAGCGGACTTCGGACCGGGGAGCTGTTTTTT.

The chain carries TRBV12-5 and TRBJ1-4; D gene ambiguous. The ends were cut back, 6 bases at V and 0 bases at J, with 14 bases in the middle. Germline V gene sequence: CDR1 LGHNT, CDR2 FRNRAP. The CDR3 has 16 amino acids. Written as DNA, the CDR3 is TGTGCTAGTGGCCTTGCATATTCGGCAACTAATGAAAAACTGTTTTTT. It translates to CASGLAYSATNEKLFF.

CDR3 coding DNA: TGTGCCAGCTCACCGTCTGGGGCCGGAGGGGGGACCCAGTACTTC. This encodes CASSPSGAGGGTQYF. This chain links TRBV18 with TRBJ2-5; perhaps D is TRBD1 or TRBD2 (6 bases each). The V gene lost 3 bases and the J gene lost 7 bases, with 18 bases spanning the gap. The CDR3 extends over 15 amino acids. The germline CDR1 and CDR2 sequences are KGHSH and LQKENI.

This clone appeared once. The chain employs TRBV5-6 and TRBJ2-3, with 8 bases that match TRBD2. CDR1 SGHDT and CDR2 YYEEEE come from the germline V gene. The V gene end was trimmed by 5 bases and the J gene end by 1 base; junction bases not matched to a gene: 3. The CDR3 sequence is 14 residues long. This CDR3 is CASREAGGTDTQYF. The DNA for the CDR3 is TGTGCCAGCAGAGAAGCGGGGGGCACAGATACGCAGTATTTT.

CDR3 protein: CASRMFRDQRETQYF. The CDR3 coding sequence is TGTGCAAGTCGCATGTTCCGGGACCAGCGTGAGACCCAGTACTTC. The chain uses TRBV12-2 and TRBJ2-5. TRBV12-2 is listed as a pseudogene. The CDR3 is made up of 15 amino acids.

This clone occurred a few times. V and J are TRBV9 and TRBJ2-1, with D perhaps matching TRBD2 (7 bases). Germline lookup yields CDR1 SGDLS and CDR2 YYNGEE. V was pared by 4 bases and J by 1 base, with 15 bases between. The CDR3 contains 16 residues. CDR3 sequence: CASSLLGGPSYNEQFF. The CDR3 coding sequence is TGTGCCAGCAGCCTCCTCGGGGGGCCGTCCTACAATGAGCAGTTCTTC.

The rearrangement links TRBV7-9 to TRBJ1-1; no definite D call. The CDR3 consists of 15 residues. Trimming cost V 6 bases and J 4 bases, with 18 bases left between them. Germline CDR1 and CDR2: SEHNR and FQNEAQ (reference sequence). The CDR3 DNA reads TGTGCCAGCAGTCCTGGGCACCAGCGGGGCACTGAAGCTTTCTTT. Translated: CASSPGHQRGTEAFF.

This chain uses TRBV4-1 with TRBJ2-7; D not certain. The germline V gene encodes CDR1 MGHRA and CDR2 YSYEKL. This CDR3 region has 13 residues. V was clipped by 2 bases and J by 4 bases, with 9 bases between them. Here the CDR3 reads CASSQLFGYEQYF. The CDR3 DNA follows: TGCGCCAGCAGCCAACTTTTCGGGTACGAGCAGTACTTC.

The chain uses TRBV5-6 and TRBJ1-2; D is possibly TRBD1 (5 bases). Germline V gene sequence: CDR1 SGHDT, CDR2 YYEEEE. The V end lost 0 bases, the J end lost 6 bases, and 9 bases lay between the germline ends. This CDR3 spans 13 amino acids. CDR3 in amino acids: CASSLAGTHGYTF. CDR3 bases: TGTGCCAGCAGCTTGGCAGGGACCCATGGCTACACCTTC.

This clone was recorded only once. The chain links TRBV10-2 to TRBJ2-1; 14 bases map to TRBD2. Germline values: CDR1 WSHSY, CDR2 SAAADI. The CDR3 sequence is 15 residues long. The junction had 5 bases not matched to a gene; V was cut back by 6 bases and J by 7 bases. The chain's CDR3 is CASRLGTSGRNEQFF. CDR3 nucleotide sequence: TGCGCCAGCAGGTTGGGGACTAGCGGGAGAAATGAGCAGTTCTTC.